Described below is a single T cell receptor (beta chain) sequence and its context. Profiled with immunoSEQ multiplex PCR; TCRdb holds only in-frame clones, not every one. The table records 100,000 to 150,000 clones, 70% to 90% of them present only once. The sample comes from a study of blood T cell repertoires in COVID-19. Overall study context: Sites across the United States, Italy and Spain contributed samples from acute and convalescent COVID-19. The analysed material was cDNA or gDNA that came from T cells, B-cell-depleted T cells, or PBMCs.

The receptor was derived from a man in his sixties with acute or convalescent COVID-19. The sample consisted of peripheral blood.

CDR3 coding DNA: TGTGCCACCAGTGACCCGGGACAGCGAACGGAGACCCAGTACTTC. Protein sequence: CATSDPGQRTETQYF. The V and J genes are TRBV24-1 and TRBJ2-5; 7 bases match TRBD1. J was trimmed by 5 bases and V by 4 bases; bases with no gene match: 9. Germline V lookup: CDR1 KGHDR, CDR2 SFDVKD. The CDR3 has 15 amino acids.